The T cell receptor beta chain described here comes from a study of blood T cell repertoires in COVID-19. Study-level information: From T cells, B-cell-depleted T cells, or PBMCs came the material, which was cDNA or gDNA.

This clone was seen just once. Sequencing used immunoSEQ multiplex PCR; TCRdb keeps in-frame clones, though not all of them. The table lists about 310,000 clones, roughly 89% of them singletons. The receptor was derived from a woman aged 18-35 years who had recovered from COVID-19. The material sequenced was PBMCs or T cells enriched from blood (not recorded which).

The CDR3 loop reads CASRRGGLMEFKLFF. Written as DNA, the CDR3 is TGTGCCAGCCGCCGGGGGGGGCTCATGGAGTTTAAACTGTTTTTT. The chain links TRBV19 to TRBJ1-4; TRBD1 might be the D (6 bases). Germline values: CDR1 LNHDA, CDR2 SQIVND (reference sequence). V shed 9 bases and J shed 11 bases, with 25 bases lying between them. This CDR3 has 15 residues.